The rows below give T cell receptor beta chains drawn from one sample of a study of beta chain features in type 1 diabetes. Sequencing used immunoSEQ multiplex PCR; TCRdb keeps in-frame clones, though not all of them. The sample yields 360,000 or so clones, about 19% seen once. The material sequenced was naive CD4+ T cells from blood. The receptors here all came from a woman aged 18 to 35 in good health. The CDR3 runs from the conserved cysteine through the conserved F or W. The D gene is left open where the match is weak. Where a row states a size, it is once, few, many or the class of an expanded clone; other rows omit it.

v_gene: TRBV9; abundance: few; d_gene: TRBD1; j_gene: TRBJ2-2; CDR3aa: CASSTGDGELFF; CDR3nt: TGTGCCAGCAGCACAGGGGACGGGGAGCTGTTTTTT
v_gene: TRBV19; abundance: .; d_gene: TRBD2; j_gene: TRBJ2-7; CDR3aa: CASRVAGAVEQYF; CDR3nt: TGTGCCAGTAGGGTAGCGGGAGCGGTCGAGCAGTACTTC
v_gene: TRBV5-6; abundance: .; d_gene: TRBD1; j_gene: TRBJ2-7; CDR3aa: CASRLQGRGSYEQYF; CDR3nt: TGTGCCAGCAGGTTACAGGGGAGAGGCTCCTACGAGCAGTACTTC
v_gene: TRBV10-2; abundance: .; d_gene: .; j_gene: TRBJ1-5; CDR3aa: CASSESPPQPQHF; CDR3nt: TGCGCCAGCAGTGAGAGCCCCCCTCAGCCCCAGCATTTT
v_gene: TRBV10-3; abundance: few; d_gene: TRBD2; j_gene: TRBJ2-1; CDR3aa: CAISERGTRASNEQFF; CDR3nt: TGTGCCATCAGTGAGCGGGGGACTAGGGCAAGTAATGAGCAGTTCTTC
v_gene: TRBV4-2; abundance: .; d_gene: TRBD2; j_gene: TRBJ2-1; CDR3aa: CASSQDRAGGWQFF; CDR3nt: TGTGCCAGCAGCCAAGATAGGGCGGGAGGGTGGCAGTTCTTC
v_gene: TRBV18; abundance: .; d_gene: TRBD1; j_gene: TRBJ1-6; CDR3aa: CASSPGQGGNSPLHF; CDR3nt: TGTGCCAGCTCACCCGGACAGGGAGGCAATTCACCCCTCCACTTT
v_gene: TRBV28; abundance: .; d_gene: .; j_gene: TRBJ1-2; CDR3aa: CASSFPGQSNGYTF; CDR3nt: TGTGCCAGCAGTTTCCCCGGACAGTCTAATGGCTACACCTTC
v_gene: TRBV19; abundance: few; d_gene: TRBD1; j_gene: TRBJ1-2; CDR3aa: CASSIRQGRFGGYTF; CDR3nt: TGTGCCAGTAGTATCCGACAGGGAAGGTTCGGAGGCTACACCTTC
v_gene: TRBV2; abundance: few; d_gene: TRBD1; j_gene: TRBJ2-7; CDR3aa: CASRTTGQSYEQYF; CDR3nt: TGTGCCTCCCGGACAACGGGACAGTCCTACGAGCAGTACTTC
v_gene: TRBV30; abundance: .; d_gene: .; j_gene: TRBJ1-5; CDR3aa: CAWSQGLGNQPQHF; CDR3nt: TGTGCCTGGAGCCAGGGGCTGGGCAATCAGCCCCAGCATTTT
v_gene: TRBV19; abundance: .; d_gene: .; j_gene: TRBJ2-2; CDR3aa: CASRGLANTGELFF; CDR3nt: TGTGCCAGTAGGGGCCTCGCGAACACCGGGGAGCTGTTTTTT
v_gene: TRBV6-5; abundance: few; d_gene: .; j_gene: TRBJ1-1; CDR3aa: CASREVLNTEAFF; CDR3nt: TGTGCCAGCCGAGAGGTTTTGAACACTGAAGCTTTCTTT
v_gene: TRBV9; abundance: .; d_gene: .; j_gene: TRBJ2-6; CDR3aa: CASSVSSGGSSGANVLTF; CDR3nt: TGTGCCAGCAGCGTAAGTTCGGGGGGCAGCTCTGGGGCCAACGTCCTGACTTTC
v_gene: TRBV2; abundance: few; d_gene: .; j_gene: TRBJ1-5; CDR3aa: CASTGGGNQPQHF; CDR3nt: TGTGCCAGCACAGGCGGGGGAAATCAGCCCCAGCATTTT
v_gene: TRBV2; abundance: .; d_gene: TRBD2; j_gene: TRBJ2-2; CDR3aa: CASRVGGASTGELFF; CDR3nt: TGTGCCAGCAGGGTCGGGGGGGCATCCACCGGGGAGCTGTTTTTT
v_gene: TRBV2; abundance: .; d_gene: TRBD1; j_gene: TRBJ2-6; CDR3aa: CASSPGTGGSGANVLTF; CDR3nt: TGTGCCAGCAGCCCCGGGACAGGGGGATCTGGGGCCAACGTCCTGACTTTC
v_gene: TRBV5-1; abundance: .; d_gene: TRBD1; j_gene: TRBJ2-1; CDR3aa: CASSSGTGGRGGSSYNEQFF; CDR3nt: TGCGCCAGCAGCTCTGGGACAGGGGGTCGAGGGGGGAGCTCCTACAATGAGCAGTTCTTC
v_gene: TRBV30; abundance: few; d_gene: TRBD2; j_gene: TRBJ2-5; CDR3aa: CAWTQAGGFQETQYF; CDR3nt: TGTGCCTGGACCCAAGCGGGAGGATTCCAAGAGACCCAGTACTTC
v_gene: TRBV7-9; abundance: few; d_gene: TRBD1; j_gene: TRBJ2-5; CDR3aa: CASSRDRGLEETQYF; CDR3nt: TGTGCCAGCAGCCGTGACAGGGGCCTGGAGGAGACCCAGTACTTC
v_gene: TRBV11-2; abundance: .; d_gene: .; j_gene: TRBJ2-7; CDR3aa: CASSLLASLGEQYF; CDR3nt: TGTGCCAGCAGCTTACTGGCTAGTCTCGGCGAGCAGTACTTC
v_gene: TRBV6-6; abundance: .; d_gene: .; j_gene: TRBJ1-5; CDR3aa: CASSLASSQPQHF; CDR3nt: TGTGCCAGCAGTTTAGCCAGTAGTCAGCCCCAGCATTTT
v_gene: TRBV11-2; abundance: .; d_gene: .; j_gene: TRBJ2-3; CDR3aa: CASSLSGADTQYF; CDR3nt: TGTGCCAGCAGCTTATCGGGGGCAGATACGCAGTATTTT
v_gene: TRBV12-5; abundance: few; d_gene: .; j_gene: TRBJ1-2; CDR3aa: CASGLTAFGYTF; CDR3nt: TGTGCTAGTGGTTTAACAGCCTTCGGCTACACCTTC
v_gene: TRBV30; abundance: .; d_gene: TRBD1; j_gene: TRBJ2-7; CDR3aa: CAWSRQGRGEQYF; CDR3nt: TGTGCCTGGAGTCGACAGGGCCGAGGCGAGCAGTACTTC
v_gene: TRBV18; abundance: .; d_gene: TRBD1; j_gene: TRBJ1-5; CDR3aa: CASSPDRELPQHF; CDR3nt: TGTGCCAGCTCCCCGGACAGGGAGTTGCCCCAGCATTTT
v_gene: TRBV7-2; abundance: few; d_gene: .; j_gene: TRBJ2-5; CDR3aa: CASSLTGFRETQYF; CDR3nt: TGTGCCAGCAGCTTAACGGGGTTCCGGGAGACCCAGTACTTC
v_gene: TRBV7-2; abundance: few; d_gene: .; j_gene: TRBJ2-7; CDR3aa: CASSFGGSAYEQYF; CDR3nt: TGTGCCAGCAGCTTCGGGGGTAGCGCCTACGAGCAGTACTTC